The 25 T cell receptor beta chains given below trace back to one sample, sequenced in a study of blood T cell repertoires in COVID-19. The assay was immunoSEQ multiplex PCR, and TCRdb's table has in-frame clones only and misses some. The table shows about 340,000 clones, with almost 90% occurring only once. Sequencing was done on a sample of peripheral blood. The receptor set was obtained from a woman in her 70s with COVID-19, enrolled during active disease.

This chain joins TRBV5-5 and TRBJ1-1; D remains unclear. CDR1 SGHKS and CDR2 YYEKEE come from the germline V gene (reference sequence). There are 13 residues in the CDR3. V shed 0 bases and J shed 2 bases, with 5 bases lying between them. In DNA form, the CDR3 reads TGTGCCAGCAGCTTGGGAGTTAACACTGAAGCTTTCTTT. This encodes CASSLGVNTEAFF.

This clone was recorded only once. The sample carries other DNA sequences with the same CDR3. The rearrangement uses TRBV12-3 or TRBV12-4 and TRBJ1-1; D gene uncertain. Between the trimmed V and J ends, which lost 2 bases and 1 base, there was a span of 5 bases. The CDR3 is 13 residues long. CDR3 in DNA: TGTGCCAGCAGTTTACAGGCGAACACTGAAGCTTTCTTT. Translating it yields CASSLQANTEAFF.

The chain links TRBV7-9 to TRBJ2-7; maybe TRBD2 (6 bases). CDR3 length: 13 residues. Trimming cost V 2 bases and J 5 bases, with 10 bases left between them. The V gene's germline CDR1 is SEHNR and CDR2 FQNEAQ (reference sequence). CDR3 sequence: CASSLSGVDEQYF. In nucleotides, the CDR3 is TGTGCCAGCAGCTTATCGGGAGTTGACGAGCAGTACTTC. The whole variable domain, filled in from reference TRBV7-9 and TRBJ2-7, reads DTGVSQNPRHKITKRGQNVTFRCDPISEHNRLYWYRQTLGQGPEFLTYFQNEAQLEKSRLLSDRFSAERPKGSFSTLEIQRTEQGDSAMYLCASSLSGVDEQYFGPGTRLTVT.

This chain connects TRBV7-2 to TRBJ1-2, with 10 bases identical to TRBD1. Losses at the gene ends were 1 base for V and 6 bases for J; bases not matched to a gene: 5. This CDR3 spans 15 amino acids. Germline V gene lookup returns CDR1 SGHTA and CDR2 FQGNSA. The CDR3 DNA reads TGTGCCAGCAGCTTAGACCGGACAGGGGGAAATGGCTACACCTTC. Translated: CASSLDRTGGNGYTF.

The chain has TRBV7-9 and TRBJ2-7, with a possible D match to TRBD2 (6 bases). Germline values: CDR1 SEHNR, CDR2 FQNEAQ (reference sequence). Trimming shortened V by 5 bases and J by 7 bases, and 21 bases separated the two germline ends. The CDR3 runs 15 residues. The CDR3 region has the DNA TGTGCCAGCAGCCACATCGCGGGGTCCCTCGAGGAGCAGTACTTC. This translates into CASSHIAGSLEEQYF.

The rearrangement uses TRBV7-8 and TRBJ1-5; D is ambiguous. CDR1 is SGHVS, CDR2 FQNEAQ, per germline. Trimming removed 3 bases at V and 7 bases at J, with 13 bases between. This CDR3 has 14 residues. CDR3 DNA: TGTGCCAGCAGCTTTTCCGGGTTGGTCCAGCCCCAGCATTTT. It is translated as CASSFSGLVQPQHF.

The rearrangement joins TRBV19 to TRBJ2-3; 10 positions match TRBD2. The V and J ends lost 8 bases and 5 bases, in that order; junction bases with no gene match: 4. The CDR3 is made up of 13 amino acids. The germline CDR1 and CDR2 sequences are LNHDA and SQIVND (reference sequence). The CDR3: CASQRGGLDTQYF. The CDR3 DNA is TGTGCCAGTCAGCGGGGGGGCTTAGATACGCAGTATTTT.

V is TRBV27 and J is TRBJ1-5; 8 bases are shared with TRBD1. The junction had 9 bases not matched to a gene; V was cut back by 2 bases and J by 3 bases. The CDR3 is 17 amino acids. The germline gives CDR1 MNHEY, CDR2 SMNVEV (reference sequence). The CDR3 nucleotides are TGTGCCAGCAGTTTACATATCGACAGGGGCAACAATCAGCCCCAGCATTTT. Residues: CASSLHIDRGNNQPQHF.

This chain uses TRBV4-1 with TRBJ1-2, with TRBD1 as a possible D gene (5 bases). V lost 4 bases and J 5 bases, leaving 14 bases between the germline ends. The CDR3 is 14 amino acids. CDR1 and CDR2 from the germline V gene are MGHRA and YSYEKL. The CDR3 protein is CASSPYSSGYGYTF. The CDR3 nucleotides are TGCGCCAGCAGCCCGTATAGTTCAGGGTATGGCTACACCTTC.

The chain employs TRBV11-2 and TRBJ1-1; D is uncertain. Trimming took off 5 bases at V and 7 bases at J, with 20 bases between the two ends. CDR3 length equals 15 residues. Per the germline V gene, CDR1 is SGHAT and CDR2 is FQNNGV. This CDR3 is CASSLGPSMALEAFF. CDR3 sequence (DNA): TGTGCCAGCAGCCTAGGACCTAGCATGGCACTTGAAGCTTTCTTT.

CDR3 amino acids: CASSYGPGGIYEQYF. CDR3 nucleotides: TGTGCCAGCAGTTACGGACCTGGGGGGATCTACGAGCAGTACTTC. The chain couples TRBV27 to TRBJ2-7, with D possibly matching TRBD2 (6 bases). V lost 4 bases and J 3 bases, leaving 16 bases between the germline ends. From germline, CDR1 is MNHEY and CDR2 SMNVEV (reference sequence). This CDR3 has 15 residues.

The chain couples TRBV7-9 to TRBJ2-7; 9 positions match TRBD1. The CDR3 runs to 14 residues. After removal of 6 bases from V and 3 bases from J, the junction contained 6 bases not matched to a gene. CDR1 and CDR2 (germline): SEHNR, FQNEAQ (reference sequence). The CDR3 loop is CASSFLDRGYEQYF. CDR3 nucleotide sequence: TGTGCCAGCAGTTTTTTGGACAGGGGCTACGAGCAGTACTTC.

This rearrangement joins TRBV7-2 to TRBJ1-1; D unresolved. Trimming removed 1 base at V and 4 bases at J, with 10 bases between. CDR3 length: 14 amino acids. The germline V gene encodes CDR1 SGHTA and CDR2 FQGNSA. The CDR3 loop is CASSLVSGSTEAFF. The CDR3 DNA follows: TGTGCCAGCAGCTTAGTGTCCGGGTCCACTGAAGCTTTCTTT.

This chain joins TRBV5-4 and TRBJ2-7; 9 nucleotides agree with TRBD1. Germline CDR1 SGHNT, CDR2 YYREEE (reference sequence). V dropped 5 bases and J dropped 2; count of bases not matched to a gene: 8. CDR3 size: 15 residues. CDR3 DNA sequence: TGTGCCAGCAGTCCGGACAGGGGAAGAACCTACGAGCAGTACTTC. It yields the protein CASSPDRGRTYEQYF.

The gene calls are TRBV5-1 and TRBJ1-2; possible D gene TRBD1, 5 bases. Germline CDR1 reads SGHRS; CDR2 reads YFSETQ. Trimming removed 4 bases from V and 6 bases from J, with 22 bases in between. The CDR3 consists of 16 residues. The CDR3, as DNA: TGCGCCAGCAGCCCCCCACTAATAAGGGGAGGTGATGGCTACACCTTC. Amino acid sequence: CASSPPLIRGGDGYTF.

V and J are TRBV7-9 and TRBJ1-2, with 11 bases matching TRBD1. The CDR3 loop spans 18 amino acids. With V trimmed by 5 bases and J by 2 bases, 13 bases remained unmatched. Germline values: CDR1 SEHNR, CDR2 FQNEAQ (reference sequence). The CDR3 DNA is TGTGCCAGCAGCACAACGGACAGGGGGCCGGGTCAAAACTATGGCTACACCTTC. This translates into CASSTTDRGPGQNYGYTF.

This sequence joins TRBV19 and TRBJ1-3; 8 bases fit TRBD1. Germline V gene sequence: CDR1 LNHDA, CDR2 SQIVND (reference sequence). The CDR3 has 13 residues. Trimming removed 6 bases from V and 4 bases from J; junction bases left unmatched: 2. This CDR3 reads CASSRGPGNTIYF. The CDR3 DNA reads as TGTGCCAGTAGCAGGGGGCCGGGAAACACCATATATTTT. Full variable domain (remainder filled in from reference TRBV19 and TRBJ1-3): DGGITQSPKYLFRKEGQNVTLSCEQNLNHDAMYWYRQDPGQGLRLIYYSQIVNDFQKGDIAEGYSVSREKKESFPLTVTSAQKNPTAFYLCASSRGPGNTIYFGEGSWLTVV.

The chain uses TRBV18 and TRBJ1-1; D remains ambiguous. V shed 4 bases and J shed 3 bases, with 6 bases lying between them. CDR3 length: 12 residues. The V gene's germline CDR1 is KGHSH and CDR2 LQKENI. The CDR3 nucleotides are TGTGCCAGCTCACGGGGAGACACTGAAGCTTTCTTT. Residues: CASSRGDTEAFF.

The genes are TRBV19 and TRBJ1-2; 7 bases are shared with TRBD1. This CDR3 comprises 16 residues. Germline V gives CDR1 LNHDA, CDR2 SQIVND (reference sequence). The V segment lost 5 bases and the J segment 4 bases; nucleotides outside the gene matches: 13. The CDR3 reads CASSRSGGGAGYGYTF. The DNA for the CDR3 is TGTGCCAGTAGTCGATCAGGAGGGGGCGCGGGCTATGGCTACACCTTC.

This clone has a handful of counts. V is TRBV9 and J is TRBJ2-7, with TRBD2 matching over 8 bases. Looked up from germline, CDR1 is SGDLS and CDR2 is YYNGEE. The V segment lost 0 bases and the J segment 0 bases; nucleotides outside the gene matches: 2. The CDR3 runs to 15 residues. The CDR3 is CASSVGGTSSYEQYF. The CDR3 DNA follows: TGTGCCAGCAGCGTAGGTGGGACTAGCTCCTACGAGCAGTACTTC.

V gene TRBV27 combines with J gene TRBJ2-7, with 11 positions matching TRBD2. The CDR3 consists of 16 residues. The J segment lost 0 bases and the V segment lost 0 bases, leaving 1 base of the junction unmatched. Germline assignment: CDR1 MNHEY and CDR2 SMNVEV (reference sequence). CDR3 DNA sequence: TGTGCCAGCAGTTTATCCCTAGCGGGGGGCTCCTACGAGCAGTACTTC. Protein sequence: CASSLSLAGGSYEQYF.

The genes are TRBV7-2 and TRBJ2-3; 12 nucleotides match TRBD2. V lost 3 bases to trimming and J lost 5 bases; unmatched junction nucleotides: 6. The CDR3 is made up of 16 amino acids. The germline V gene has CDR1 SGHTA and CDR2 FQGNSA. CDR3 DNA sequence: TGTGCCAGCAGCTTCTCTAGCGGGGGGGTTGGAGATACGCAGTATTTT. It codes for CASSFSSGGVGDTQYF. Full variable domain (missing parts from reference TRBV7-2 and TRBJ2-3): GAGVSQSPSNKVTEKGKDVELRCDPISGHTALYWYRQSLGQGLEFLIYFQGNSAPDKSGLPSDRFSAERTGGSVSTLTIQRTQQEDSAVYLCASSFSSGGVGDTQYFGPGTRLTVL.

The chain uses TRBV7-3 and TRBJ2-3, with 12 bases lining up with TRBD1. The germline gives CDR1 SGHTA, CDR2 FQGTGA. The J segment lost 0 bases and the V segment lost 0 bases, leaving 7 bases of the junction unmatched. CDR3 length: 19 amino acids. The CDR3 nucleotides are TGTGCCAGCAGCTTAACAGGGACAGGGGGCTGGTTAAGCACAGATACGCAGTATTTT. Translation: CASSLTGTGGWLSTDTQYF.

The chain is built from TRBV5-4 and TRBJ2-3, with TRBD2 matching 9 bases. From germline, CDR1 is SGHNT and CDR2 YYREEE (reference sequence). This CDR3 contains 15 residues. The J segment lost 4 bases and the V segment lost 4 bases, leaving 7 bases of the junction unmatched. CDR3 nucleotide sequence: TGTGCCAGCAGCCTCCCCGGCGGGGGGGCAGATACGCAGTATTTT. The encoded protein is CASSLPGGGADTQYF.

This clone was picked up a small number of times. The V gene is TRBV24-1, the J gene TRBJ1-1; D is unresolved. CDR3 length: 12 amino acids. CDR1 and CDR2 from the germline V gene are KGHDR and SFDVKD. Trimming shortened V by 4 bases and J by 5 bases, and 7 bases separated the two germline ends. CDR3 sequence (DNA): TGTGCCACCAGTGACCCAGAAACTGAAGCTTTCTTT. This gives the protein CATSDPETEAFF.